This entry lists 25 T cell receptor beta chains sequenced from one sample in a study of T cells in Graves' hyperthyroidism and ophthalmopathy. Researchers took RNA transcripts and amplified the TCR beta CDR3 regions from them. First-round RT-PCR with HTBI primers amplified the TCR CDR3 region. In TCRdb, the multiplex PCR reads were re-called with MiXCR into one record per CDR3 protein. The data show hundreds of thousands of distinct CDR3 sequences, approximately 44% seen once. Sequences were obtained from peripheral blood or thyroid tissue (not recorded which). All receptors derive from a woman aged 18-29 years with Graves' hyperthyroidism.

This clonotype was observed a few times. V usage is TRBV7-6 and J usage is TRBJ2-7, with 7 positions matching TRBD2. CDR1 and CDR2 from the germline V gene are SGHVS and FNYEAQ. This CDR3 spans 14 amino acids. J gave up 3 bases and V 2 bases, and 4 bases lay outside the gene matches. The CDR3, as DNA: TGTGCCAGCAGCTTACGCGGGAGAATCTACGAGCAGTACTTC. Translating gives CASSLRGRIYEQYF.

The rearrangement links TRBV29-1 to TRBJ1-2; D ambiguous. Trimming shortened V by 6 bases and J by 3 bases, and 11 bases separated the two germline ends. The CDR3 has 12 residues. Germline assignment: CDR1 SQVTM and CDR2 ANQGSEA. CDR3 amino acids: CSVVWEYYGYTF. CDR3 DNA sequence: TGCAGCGTGGTCTGGGAGTACTATGGCTACACCTTC. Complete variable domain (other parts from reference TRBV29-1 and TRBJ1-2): SAVISQKPSRDICQRGTSLTIQCQVDSQVTMMFWYRQQPGQSLTLIATANQGSEATYESGFVIDKFPISRPNLTFSTLTVSNMSPEDSSIYLCSVVWEYYGYTFGSGTRLTVV.

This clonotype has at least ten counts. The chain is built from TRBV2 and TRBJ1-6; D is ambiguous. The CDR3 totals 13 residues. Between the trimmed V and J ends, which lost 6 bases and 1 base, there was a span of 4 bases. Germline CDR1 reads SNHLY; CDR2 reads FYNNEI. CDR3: CASSQSYNSPLHF. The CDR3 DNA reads TGTGCCAGCAGCCAATCCTATAATTCACCCCTCCACTTT.

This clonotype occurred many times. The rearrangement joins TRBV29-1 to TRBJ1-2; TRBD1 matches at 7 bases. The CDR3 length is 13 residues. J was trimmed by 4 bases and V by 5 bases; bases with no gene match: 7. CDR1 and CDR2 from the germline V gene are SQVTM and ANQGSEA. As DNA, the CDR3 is TGCAGCGTTAGACAGGGCCACCTCTATGGCTACACCTTC. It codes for CSVRQGHLYGYTF.

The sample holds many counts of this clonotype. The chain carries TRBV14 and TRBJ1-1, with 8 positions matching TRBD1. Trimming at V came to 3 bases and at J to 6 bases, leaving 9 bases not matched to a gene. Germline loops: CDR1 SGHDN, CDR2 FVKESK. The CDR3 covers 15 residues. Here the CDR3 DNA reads TGTGCCAGCAGCCACAAGACAGGGGCAATCCCTGAAGCTTTCTTT. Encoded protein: CASSHKTGAIPEAFF.

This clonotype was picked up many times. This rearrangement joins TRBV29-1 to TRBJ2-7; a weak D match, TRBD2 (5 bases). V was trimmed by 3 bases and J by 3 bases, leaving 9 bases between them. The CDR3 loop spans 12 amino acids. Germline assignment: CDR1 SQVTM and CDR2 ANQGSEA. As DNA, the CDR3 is TGCAGCGTTGAGATTGAGGGCTACGAGCAGTACTTC. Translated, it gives CSVEIEGYEQYF.

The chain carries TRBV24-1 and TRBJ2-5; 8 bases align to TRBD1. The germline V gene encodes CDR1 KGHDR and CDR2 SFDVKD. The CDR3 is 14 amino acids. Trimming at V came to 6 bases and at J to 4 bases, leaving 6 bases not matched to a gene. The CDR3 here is CATSYRGTGETQYF. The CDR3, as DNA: TGTGCCACCAGTTACAGGGGGACAGGAGAGACCCAGTACTTC.

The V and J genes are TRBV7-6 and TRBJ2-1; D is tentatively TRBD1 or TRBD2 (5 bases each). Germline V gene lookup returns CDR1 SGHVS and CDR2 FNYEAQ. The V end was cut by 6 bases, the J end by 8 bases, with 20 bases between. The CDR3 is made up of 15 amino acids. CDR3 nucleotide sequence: TGTGCCAGCAGGGCCGTCGGGGCCGCGGTGGATGAGCAGTTCTTC. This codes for CASRAVGAAVDEQFF. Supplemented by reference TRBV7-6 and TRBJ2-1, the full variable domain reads GAGVSQSPRYKVTKRGQDVALRCDPISGHVSLYWYRQALGQGPEFLTYFNYEAQQDKSGLPNDRFSAERPEGSISTLTIQRTEQRDSAMYRCASRAVGAAVDEQFFGPGTRLTVL.

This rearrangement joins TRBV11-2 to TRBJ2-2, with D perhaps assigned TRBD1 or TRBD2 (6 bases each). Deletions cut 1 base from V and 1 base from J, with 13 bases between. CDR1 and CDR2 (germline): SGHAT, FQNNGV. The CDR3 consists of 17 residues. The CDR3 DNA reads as TGTGCCAGCAGCTTAGTGGGGGGCGCGGGGAACACCGGGGAGCTGTTTTTT. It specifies CASSLVGGAGNTGELFF.

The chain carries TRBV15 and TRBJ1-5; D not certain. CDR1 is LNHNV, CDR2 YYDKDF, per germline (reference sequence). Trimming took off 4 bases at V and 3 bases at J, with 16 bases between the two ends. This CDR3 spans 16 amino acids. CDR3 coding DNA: TGTGCCACCAGCAAGAGTACCTACAGCTCCAATCAGCCCCAGCATTTT. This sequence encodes CATSKSTYSSNQPQHF.

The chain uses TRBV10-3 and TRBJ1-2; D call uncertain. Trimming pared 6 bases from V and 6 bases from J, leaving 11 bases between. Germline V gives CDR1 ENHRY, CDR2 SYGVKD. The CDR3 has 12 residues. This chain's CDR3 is CAIRTGPHGYTF. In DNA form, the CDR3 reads TGTGCCATCAGGACGGGTCCCCATGGCTACACCTTC.

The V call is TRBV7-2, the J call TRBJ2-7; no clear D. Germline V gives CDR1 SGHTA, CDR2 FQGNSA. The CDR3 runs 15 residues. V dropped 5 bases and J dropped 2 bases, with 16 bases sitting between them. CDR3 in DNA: TGTGCCAGCAGCGACTCCGACTTTCAAACCTACGAGCAGTACTTC. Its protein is CASSDSDFQTYEQYF.

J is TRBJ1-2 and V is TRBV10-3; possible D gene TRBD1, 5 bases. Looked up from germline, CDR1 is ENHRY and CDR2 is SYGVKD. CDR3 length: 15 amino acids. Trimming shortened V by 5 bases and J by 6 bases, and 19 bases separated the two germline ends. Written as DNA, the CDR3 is TGTGCCATCAGTAAGGACCGGCGCGGGGGGGATGGCTACACCTTC. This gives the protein CAISKDRRGGDGYTF.

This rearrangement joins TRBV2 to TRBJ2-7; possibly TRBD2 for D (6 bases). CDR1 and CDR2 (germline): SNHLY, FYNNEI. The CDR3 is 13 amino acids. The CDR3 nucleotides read TGTGCTGCCTCTTCCGGGAGCTCCTACGAGCAGTACTTC. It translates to CAASSGSSYEQYF. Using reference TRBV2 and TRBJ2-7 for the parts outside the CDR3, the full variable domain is EPEVTQTPSHQVTQMGQEVILRCVPISNHLYFYWYRQILGQKVEFLVSFYNNEISEKSEIFDDQFSVERPDGSNFTLKIRSTKLEDSAMYFCAASSGSSYEQYFGPGTRLTVT.

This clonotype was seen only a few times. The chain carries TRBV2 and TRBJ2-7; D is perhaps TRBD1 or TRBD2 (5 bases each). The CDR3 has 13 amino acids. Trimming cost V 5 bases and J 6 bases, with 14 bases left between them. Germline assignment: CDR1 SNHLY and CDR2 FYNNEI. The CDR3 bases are TGTGCCAGCAGTTTGACAGTTCGGGGCGAGCAGTACTTC. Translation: CASSLTVRGEQYF.

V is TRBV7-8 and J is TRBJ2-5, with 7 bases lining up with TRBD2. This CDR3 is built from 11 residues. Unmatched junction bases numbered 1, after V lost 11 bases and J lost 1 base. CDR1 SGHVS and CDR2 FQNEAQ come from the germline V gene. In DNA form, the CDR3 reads TGTGCCGCTAGCGGCCAAGAGACCCAGTACTTC. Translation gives CAASGQETQYF.

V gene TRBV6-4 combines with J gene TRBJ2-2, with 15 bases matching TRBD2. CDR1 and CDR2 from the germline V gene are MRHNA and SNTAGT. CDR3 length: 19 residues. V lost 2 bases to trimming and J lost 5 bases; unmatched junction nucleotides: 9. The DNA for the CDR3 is TGTGCCAGCAGTGACGGACTAGCGGGAGGGCCAGGATGGACCGGGGAGCTGTTTTTT. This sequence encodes CASSDGLAGGPGWTGELFF.

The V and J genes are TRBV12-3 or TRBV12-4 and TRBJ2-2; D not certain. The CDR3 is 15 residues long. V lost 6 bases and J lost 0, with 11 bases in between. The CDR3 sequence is CASSEGEANTGELFF. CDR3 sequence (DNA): TGTGCCAGCAGCGAAGGTGAAGCGAACACCGGGGAGCTGTTTTTT.

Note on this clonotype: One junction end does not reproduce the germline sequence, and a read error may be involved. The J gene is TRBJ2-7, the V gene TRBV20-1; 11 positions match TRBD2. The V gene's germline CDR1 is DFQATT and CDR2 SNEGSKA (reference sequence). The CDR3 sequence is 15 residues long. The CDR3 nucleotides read TGCAGTGCCAGAGATATAGCGGGAGGGCCGCACGAGCAGTACTTC. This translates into CSARDIAGGPHEQYF.

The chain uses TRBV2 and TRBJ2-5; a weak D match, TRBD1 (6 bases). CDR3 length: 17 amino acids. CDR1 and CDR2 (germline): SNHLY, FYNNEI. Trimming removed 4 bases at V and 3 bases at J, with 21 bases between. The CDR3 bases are TGTGCCAGCAGTGGAGGATACGGCAGGGGTACTAAAGAGACCCAGTACTTC. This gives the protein CASSGGYGRGTKETQYF.

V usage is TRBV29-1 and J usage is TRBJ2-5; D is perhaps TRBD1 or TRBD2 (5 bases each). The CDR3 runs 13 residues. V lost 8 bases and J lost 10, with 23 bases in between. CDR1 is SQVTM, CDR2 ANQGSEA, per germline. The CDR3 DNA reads TGCAGCAGCGTTCTCGGGGACGTCGTGATCCAGTACTTC. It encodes CSSVLGDVVIQYF.

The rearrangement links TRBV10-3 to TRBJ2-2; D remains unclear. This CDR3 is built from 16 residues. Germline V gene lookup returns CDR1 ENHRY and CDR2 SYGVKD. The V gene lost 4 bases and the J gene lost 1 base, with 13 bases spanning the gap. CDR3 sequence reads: CAISGSGRMNTGELFF. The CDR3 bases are TGTGCCATCAGTGGCTCCGGACGGATGAACACCGGGGAGCTGTTTTTT.

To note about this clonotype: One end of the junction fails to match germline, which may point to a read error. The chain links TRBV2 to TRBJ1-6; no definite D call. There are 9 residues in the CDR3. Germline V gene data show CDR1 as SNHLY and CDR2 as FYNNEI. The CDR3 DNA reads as TGTGCCAGCAGTGAGCCTGACACATTT. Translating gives CASSEPDTF. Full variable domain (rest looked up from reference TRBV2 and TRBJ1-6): EPEVTQTPSHQVTQMGQEVILRCVPISNHLYFYWYRQILGQKVEFLVSFYNNEISEKSEIFDDQFSVERPDGSNFTLKIRSTKLEDSAMYFCASSEPDTFGNGTRLTVT.

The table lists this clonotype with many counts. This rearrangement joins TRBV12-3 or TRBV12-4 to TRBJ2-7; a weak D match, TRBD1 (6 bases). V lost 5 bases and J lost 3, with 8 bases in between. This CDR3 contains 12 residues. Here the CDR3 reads CASSKDSYEQYF. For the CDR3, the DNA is TGTGCCAGCAGTAAGGACAGCTACGAGCAGTACTTC.

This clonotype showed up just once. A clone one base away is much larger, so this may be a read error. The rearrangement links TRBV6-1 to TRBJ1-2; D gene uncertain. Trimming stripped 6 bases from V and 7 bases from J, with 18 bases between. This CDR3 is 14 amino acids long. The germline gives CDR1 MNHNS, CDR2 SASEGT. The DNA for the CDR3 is TGTGCCAGCAGAAAAGACCACCTCGGTAGTGGCTACACCTTC. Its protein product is CASRKDHLGSGYTF.